This TCR beta chain derives from a study of CD8 T cells in ankylosing spondylitis. The study, taken as a whole, reports: For ankylosing spondylitis blood, a TCR beta motif of 7 to 9 highly homologous variants appeared characteristic.

MiXCR, applied by TCRdb to the 5' RACE reads, yields one record per CDR3 protein. Counted here are about 450,000 distinct CDR3 sequences, roughly 27% occurring once; the ten biggest clones make up roughly 0.9%. To note about this clonotype: The antigen remains unidentified.

The source of this sequence is a male donor with ankylosing spondylitis. The sequenced sample was blood, either unsorted or a sorted T cell fraction (not recorded which).

The CDR3 region is CASSQDSRLAVTGELFF. The DNA for the CDR3 is TGTGCCAGCAGCCAAGATAGTCGGCTAGCGGTTACCGGGGAGCTGTTTTTT. The rearrangement joins TRBV3-1 to TRBJ2-2, with 7 bases matching TRBD2. Germline CDR1 reads LGHDT; CDR2 reads YNNKEL (reference sequence). The CDR3 is made up of 17 amino acids. The ends lost 0 bases at V and 5 bases at J; junction bases unmatched: 9.